This TCR beta chain was sequenced during a study of breast tumors, draining lymph nodes, adjacent tissues. Study-wide findings and caveats: Compared with basal-like, luminal-like tumors shared significantly more repertoire with nontumor tissue. Most tumor T cells seemingly derive from lymph node, then expand in tumor. Tumor T cell lymph node origin was a supported hypothesis, not proven. Tumor repertoires ranked between lymph nodes and nontumor tissue in diversity, with V and J gene preferences.

There are many counts of this clonotype. The antigen remains unidentified. The lymph nodes were axillary draining lymph nodes from breast cancer patients. TCRdb called the multiplex PCR reads again in MiXCR, with one record for every CDR3 protein. The sample shows about 200,000 distinct CDR3 sequences, roughly 31% of them seen only once. Germline loops: CDR1 LGHNA, CDR2 YSLEER. Trimming took off 0 bases at V and 4 bases at J, with 10 bases between the two ends. This CDR3 spans 15 amino acids. Input material: axillary lymph node tissue. The sequence was collected from a female donor with breast cancer. Some clones in this sample may be carry-over from other donors' samples. V and J are TRBV4-3 and TRBJ1-3, with no clear D. For the CDR3, the DNA is TGCGCCAGCAGCCAAGAGCAAGCGCGAGGAAACACCATATATTTT. This gives the protein CASSQEQARGNTIYF.